This T cell receptor (beta chain) was identified during a study of blood T cell repertoires in COVID-19 (TCRdb year 2020). Regarding the study in general: Samples covering the acute and convalescent phases of COVID-19 were provided by collaborators in the United States, Italy and Spain. Where available, HLA class I and class II types were taken from metadata supplied by the sample provider and were not determined by assay-based typing. A freely available public database, intended as a resource for researchers studying the immune response to SARS-CoV-2, is where the repertoires were released. The material from the prospective study consisted of cDNA or gDNA derived from T cells, B-cell-depleted T cells, or PBMCs. Deeply sampled blood TCRbeta repertoires from subjects exposed to, actively infected with, or recovered from COVID-19 were included in the dataset. Nearly every sample came with metadata listing a de-identified subject ID, COVID-19 status, age in years and sex. The samples were drawn from two sources: the first 160 participants of the ongoing ImmuneRACE study, and 1,200 or so subjects contributed by 6 global collaborators.

TCRbeta CDR3 regions were amplified from genomic DNA by means of the immunoSEQ Assay, a bias-controlled multiplex PCR. The original methods were these. The number of nucleated cells in each sample was estimated from the amplification of reference gene primers within the assay. Sequence reads were collapsed and filtered to measure the absolute abundance of every unique TCRbeta CDR3 rearrangement. Productive Simpson clonality was computed per sample as the square root of Simpson's diversity index over productive rearrangements. This is the immuneACCESS table as TCRdb keeps it, with only in-frame sequences that have V and J called. A part of the clones is gone; compared with another copy, unresolved V genes explain less than half, and the rest is unexplained. That table furnishes V, J and clone size, whereas the DNA furnished D and trimming. Here the sample has about 74,000 clones; around 78% occur a single time. The ten largest clones add up to roughly a sixth of the sample.

As concerns this clone: Its antigen is not yet known. The input lacks base qualities; no much larger clone sits a single base away.

The collaborating institutions used their own protocols to collect whole blood in K2EDTA tubes. For TCRbeta analysis, collaborator samples were shipped as frozen whole blood, as isolated PBMCs, or as DNA extracted from either sample type. The germline V gene supplies CDR1 SGHTA and CDR2 FQGNSA. Spanning cysteine to phenylalanine, the CDR3 consists of 16 amino acids. This entry keeps only the CDR3 DNA: 48 bases, framed from base 1. The germline V and J ends show losses of 1 base and 3 bases respectively, and no gene match explains 8 bases of the junction. General study outcomes and caveats: Clinical and demographic metadata were provided uncurated, with the amount varying by source and participant.

Material: peripheral blood. This TCR was sampled from a human donor in a cohort sampled during active COVID-19. The chain is made from TRBV7-2 and TRBJ2-7; 8 central bases correspond to TRBD2. The DNA sequence is as follows: TGTGCCAGCAGCTTAGGGGAAGTAGCGGGGATCTACGAGCAGTACTTC. This sequence encodes CASSLGEVAGIYEQYF.